The next 7 T cell receptor beta chains were all read from a single sample in a study of Ad26.COV2.S vaccination and SARS-CoV-2 variants (TCRdb year 2021). The protocol used for the library was the immunoSEQ multiplex PCR assay. What TCRdb holds here is the immuneACCESS table cut down to in-frame rearrangements. Part of the clones is not present; checked against another copy, under half of the missing clones reflect an unresolved V gene, and the others are unexplained. Counted in this sample were 350,000 to 450,000 clones; around 86% of them appeared once. The ten largest clones represent around 3.6% of the sample. What this sample's treatment or condition label stands for: 15 to 20 received Ad26.COV2.S at low or high dose, single or two shots; roughly 5 received placebo; per-sample allocation not given. Repertoires of vaccine and placebo recipients were sequenced from samples taken on day 63 after the first injection.

The sequencing used peripheral blood, collected in a trial of Ad26.COV2.S vaccine versus placebo. The receptor set was obtained from a person between 18 and 65 years old who received the Ad26.COV2.S COVID-19 vaccine or a placebo.

The chain couples TRBV3-1 (or the pseudogene TRBV3-2) to TRBJ1-4; tentatively, D is TRBD1 (6 bases). CDR3 length equals 18 residues. V lost 5 bases, J lost 0 bases, and 19 bases lay in between. Per the germline V gene, CDR1 is LGHDT and CDR2 is YNNKEL (reference sequence). The CDR3, as DNA: TGTGCCAGCAGCGACCTAGGAGGGGGAATAGCAACTAATGAAAAACTGTTTTTT. The encoded protein is CASSDLGGGIATNEKLFF.

This chain links TRBV19 with TRBJ1-5; D unclear. The CDR3 covers 15 residues. Between the trimmed V and J ends, which lost 7 bases and 10 bases, there was a span of 23 bases. Germline loops: CDR1 LNHDA, CDR2 SQIVND (reference sequence). The CDR3 region has the DNA TGTGCCAGTAAGAGTTGGAACAGCCTGGTTTATCCCCAGCATTTT. Amino acids: CASKSWNSLVYPQHF.

The chain joins TRBV2 to TRBJ1-4; 10 bases map to TRBD1. CDR3 size: 13 residues. Germline CDR1 is SNHLY and CDR2 is FYNNEI. Trimming cost V 11 bases and J 4 bases; bases outside gene matches: 4. CDR3 region: CAGGTGVNEKLFF. The CDR3 region has the DNA TGTGCCGGCGGGACAGGGGTTAATGAAAAACTGTTTTTT. The full variable domain, rest sourced from reference TRBV2 and TRBJ1-4, is EPEVTQTPSHQVTQMGQEVILRCVPISNHLYFYWYRQILGQKVEFLVSFYNNEISEKSEIFDDQFSVERPDGSNFTLKIRSTKLEDSAMYFCAGGTGVNEKLFFGSGTQLSVL.

This chain links TRBV7-8 with TRBJ1-2, with D possibly being TRBD1 (5 bases). This CDR3 spans 14 amino acids. V lost 5 bases and J lost 4, with 14 bases in between. Germline V gives CDR1 SGHVS, CDR2 FQNEAQ. Written as DNA, the CDR3 is TGTGCCAGCAGCCTCTCCGGGGGGGGCTATGGCTACACCTTC. It encodes CASSLSGGGYGYTF.

This CDR3 is CASSLMTGGYNEQFF. Here the CDR3 DNA reads TGTGCCAGCAGCTTGATGACAGGGGGCTACAATGAGCAGTTCTTC. This chain uses TRBV7-2 with TRBJ2-1, with TRBD1 identical over 9 bases. CDR3 size: 15 residues. The ends lost 3 bases at V and 3 bases at J; junction bases unmatched: 3. The germline V gene encodes CDR1 SGHTA and CDR2 FQGNSA.

The chain combines TRBV7-8 with TRBJ2-1; 8 positions agree with TRBD1. CDR1 is SGHVS, CDR2 FQNEAQ, per germline. CDR3 length equals 16 residues. Trimming took 4 bases from V and 8 from J; bases not matched to a gene: 13. Here the CDR3 reads CASSSMWTGRGDEQFF. CDR3 coding DNA: TGTGCCAGCAGCTCTATGTGGACAGGGCGGGGAGATGAGCAGTTCTTC.

This sequence joins TRBV19 and TRBJ2-1, with 10 bases matching TRBD2. The V segment lost 9 bases and the J segment 4 bases; nucleotides outside the gene matches: 9. Germline V gene data show CDR1 as LNHDA and CDR2 as SQIVND (reference sequence). The CDR3 extends over 15 amino acids. In DNA form, the CDR3 reads TGTGCCAGCAGAACCGGGACTAGCGAGTACAATGAGCAGTTCTTC. As protein: CASRTGTSEYNEQFF.